The 16 T cell receptor beta chains listed next were all sequenced from one sample in a study of blood T cell repertoires in COVID-19. Generated by immunoSEQ multiplex PCR, the TCRdb table keeps only in-frame clones and is missing some. This sample has 150,000 or so clones; roughly nine tenths occur once, and the top ten carry around an eighth. Sample: peripheral blood. The receptors originated from a man younger than 30 with COVID-19, enrolled during active disease.

The V call is TRBV28, the J call TRBJ1-5; maybe TRBD1 (5 bases). Germline-derived CDR1 and CDR2 are MDHEN and SYDVKM. CDR3 size: 12 residues. CDR3 coding DNA: TGTGGCTCGGGGGTAAGCAATCAGCCCCAGCATTTT. Protein: CGSGVSNQPQHF. Filled out from reference TRBV28 and TRBJ1-5, the complete variable domain reads DVKVTQSSRYLVKRTGEKVFLECVQDMDHENMFWYRQDPGLGLRLIYFSYDVKMKEKGDIPEGYSVSREKKERFSLILESASTNQTSMYLCGSGVSNQPQHFGDGTRLSIL.

The V and J genes are TRBV7-8 and TRBJ2-7; D is perhaps TRBD1 (5 bases). With 0 bases removed from V and 1 base from J, the gap between germline ends came to 16 bases. Germline V gene lookup returns CDR1 SGHVS and CDR2 FQNEAQ. This CDR3 is built from 17 residues. DNA for the CDR3: TGTGCCAGCAGCTTAGCGCAGGGTAGACTCCTATCCTACGAGCAGTACTTC. Amino acid sequence: CASSLAQGRLLSYEQYF.

This chain joins TRBV4-1 and TRBJ1-6; D might be TRBD1 (6 bases). This CDR3 region has 17 residues. V lost 4 bases, J lost 1 base, and 14 bases lay in between. The germline V gene encodes CDR1 MGHRA and CDR2 YSYEKL. The CDR3 DNA sequence: TGCGCCAGCAGCCGCCTAGCAGGGGTATCCTATAATTCACCCCTCCACTTT. Translation: CASSRLAGVSYNSPLHF.

This chain joins TRBV18 and TRBJ2-2, with 9 bases fitting TRBD1. V shed 1 base, J shed 5 bases, and the junction held 2 bases outside the gene matches. The CDR3 is made up of 15 amino acids. From germline, CDR1 is KGHSH and CDR2 LQKENI. CDR3 DNA: TGTGCCAGCTCACCACAACAGGGGGCGACCGGGGAGCTGTTTTTT. It translates to CASSPQQGATGELFF.

V gene TRBV9 combines with J gene TRBJ2-1, with TRBD1 identical over 9 bases. Per germline, CDR1 SGDLS and CDR2 YYNGEE. After removal of 3 bases from V and 4 bases from J, the junction contained 5 bases not matched to a gene. The CDR3 length is 15 residues. The CDR3 DNA is TGTGCCAGCAGCGGACAGGGGGATAGTTACAATGAGCAGTTCTTC. Encoded protein: CASSGQGDSYNEQFF.

This chain links TRBV7-9 with TRBJ1-6, with D possibly TRBD1 on 5 matching bases. Germline values: CDR1 SEHNR, CDR2 FQNEAQ (reference sequence). The CDR3 spans 15 residues. Trimming removed 5 bases at V and 9 bases at J, with 17 bases between. CDR3 sequence reads: CASSAARGDGSPLHF. CDR3 bases: TGTGCCAGCAGCGCAGCGCGGGGGGATGGTTCACCCCTCCACTTT.

The chain links TRBV4-1 to TRBJ2-2; TRBD1 is a possible D gene (5 bases). This CDR3 comprises 15 residues. With 0 bases removed from V and 7 bases from J, the gap between germline ends came to 12 bases. Germline V lookup: CDR1 MGHRA, CDR2 YSYEKL. The CDR3 sequence is CASSQDFREDGELFF. In DNA form, the CDR3 reads TGCGCCAGCAGCCAAGATTTCAGGGAAGACGGGGAGCTGTTTTTT.

In nucleotides, the CDR3 is TGTGCCAGCAGCTTAGAAGCGACGATGGCAGATACGCAGTATTTT. It yields the protein CASSLEATMADTQYF. The chain is built from TRBV7-2 and TRBJ2-3; D remains ambiguous. V gave up 1 base and J gave up 4 bases, with 12 bases separating them. Germline V gives CDR1 SGHTA, CDR2 FQGNSA. The CDR3 has 15 amino acids. Supplemented by reference TRBV7-2 and TRBJ2-3, the full variable domain reads GAGVSQSPSNKVTEKGKDVELRCDPISGHTALYWYRQSLGQGLEFLIYFQGNSAPDKSGLPSDRFSAERTGGSVSTLTIQRTQQEDSAVYLCASSLEATMADTQYFGPGTRLTVL.

V usage is TRBV3-1 (or the pseudogene TRBV3-2) and J usage is TRBJ2-2; TRBD1 matches at 8 bases. The CDR3 covers 14 residues. Per germline, CDR1 LGHDT and CDR2 YNNKEL (reference sequence). The V gene end was trimmed by 6 bases and the J gene end by 1 base; junction bases not matched to a gene: 1. Here the CDR3 DNA reads TGTGCCAGCAGTGGACAGGGGAACACCGGGGAGCTGTTTTTT. It is translated as CASSGQGNTGELFF.

The chain has TRBV5-5 and TRBJ2-7; D remains unclear. Trimming removed 1 base at V and 6 bases at J, with 11 bases between. There are 13 residues in the CDR3. CDR1 and CDR2 from the germline V gene are SGHKS and YYEKEE (reference sequence). The CDR3 here is CASSLNEAREQYF. In DNA form, the CDR3 reads TGTGCCAGCAGCTTGAACGAGGCCCGCGAGCAGTACTTC.

The chain combines TRBV19 with TRBJ2-2; D not resolved. The germline V gene encodes CDR1 LNHDA and CDR2 SQIVND (reference sequence). The CDR3 runs 15 residues. The V end lost 5 bases, the J end lost 1 base, and 11 bases lay between the germline ends. CDR3 coding DNA: TGTGCCAGTAGTCTCACGTACAGGAACACCGGGGAGCTGTTTTTT. This codes for CASSLTYRNTGELFF. Looking up the rest from reference TRBV19 and TRBJ2-2 gives the full variable domain: DGGITQSPKYLFRKEGQNVTLSCEQNLNHDAMYWYRQDPGQGLRLIYYSQIVNDFQKGDIAEGYSVSREKKESFPLTVTSAQKNPTAFYLCASSLTYRNTGELFFGEGSRLTVL.

This chain connects TRBV5-1 to TRBJ2-6, with 7 positions matching TRBD2. Looked up from germline, CDR1 is SGHRS and CDR2 is YFSETQ. V shed 0 bases and J 2 bases; nucleotides not matched to a gene: 5. CDR3 size: 17 residues. CDR3 region: CASSLVSGGAGANVLTF. CDR3 nucleotide sequence: TGCGCCAGCAGCTTGGTATCGGGAGGTGCTGGGGCCAACGTCCTGACTTTC.

V gene TRBV9 combines with J gene TRBJ1-4; 8 positions match TRBD1. The CDR3 is made up of 15 amino acids. Trimming cost V 0 bases and J 8 bases; bases outside gene matches: 6. Germline lookup yields CDR1 SGDLS and CDR2 YYNGEE. The CDR3 region is CASSVEDRVGEKLFF. CDR3 DNA sequence: TGTGCCAGCAGCGTAGAGGACAGGGTGGGGGAAAAACTGTTTTTT.

This chain joins TRBV29-1 and TRBJ2-3, with unresolved D. V lost 5 bases, J lost 0 bases, and 15 bases lay in between. Germline V gives CDR1 SQVTM, CDR2 ANQGSEA. The CDR3 is 15 residues long. The CDR3 reads CSVSHGYSSTDTQYF. The CDR3, as DNA: TGCAGCGTTAGTCACGGGTATTCTAGCACAGATACGCAGTATTTT.

J is TRBJ2-3 and V is TRBV9; D gene uncertain. The CDR3 loop spans 13 amino acids. Germline V gene lookup returns CDR1 SGDLS and CDR2 YYNGEE. V lost 0 bases, J lost 4 bases, and 6 bases lay in between. The CDR3 protein is CASSVAGSDTQYF. Here the CDR3 DNA reads TGTGCCAGCAGCGTAGCGGGTTCAGATACGCAGTATTTT.

The chain joins TRBV29-1 to TRBJ2-3, with a possible D match to TRBD1 (6 bases). CDR3 length: 15 amino acids. The germline V gene has CDR1 SQVTM and CDR2 ANQGSEA. The V and J ends lost 1 base and 5 bases respectively, with 16 bases between them. The chain's CDR3 is CSVEVGTPQGDTQYF. In DNA, the CDR3 is TGCAGCGTTGAAGTAGGGACACCTCAGGGAGATACGCAGTATTTT.